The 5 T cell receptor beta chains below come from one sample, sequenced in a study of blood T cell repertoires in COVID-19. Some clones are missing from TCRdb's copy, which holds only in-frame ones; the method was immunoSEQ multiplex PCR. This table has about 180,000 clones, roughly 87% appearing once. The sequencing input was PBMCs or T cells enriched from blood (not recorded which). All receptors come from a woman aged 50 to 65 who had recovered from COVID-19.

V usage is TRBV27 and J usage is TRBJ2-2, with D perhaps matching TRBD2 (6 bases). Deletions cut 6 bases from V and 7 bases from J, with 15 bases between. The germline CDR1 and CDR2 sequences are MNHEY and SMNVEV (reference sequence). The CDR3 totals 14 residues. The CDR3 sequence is CASSWTKGGGELFF. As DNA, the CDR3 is TGTGCCAGCAGCTGGACTAAGGGTGGCGGGGAGCTGTTTTTT.

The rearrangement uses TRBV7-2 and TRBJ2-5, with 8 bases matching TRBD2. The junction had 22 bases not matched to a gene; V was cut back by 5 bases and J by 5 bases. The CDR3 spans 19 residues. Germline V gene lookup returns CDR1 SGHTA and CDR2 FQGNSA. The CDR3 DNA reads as TGTGCCAGCAGCATCCGTACCGGGACTAGAAGGGTCGTTAGGGAGACCCAGTACTTC. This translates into CASSIRTGTRRVVRETQYF.

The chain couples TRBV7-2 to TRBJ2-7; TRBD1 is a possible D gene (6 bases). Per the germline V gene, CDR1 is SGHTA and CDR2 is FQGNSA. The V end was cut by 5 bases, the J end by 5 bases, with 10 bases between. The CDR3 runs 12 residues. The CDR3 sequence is CASSGGRNEQYF. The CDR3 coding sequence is TGTGCCAGCAGCGGGGGCCGGAACGAGCAGTACTTC.

This CDR3 reads CASSVGGGTDTQYF. The CDR3 DNA follows: TGTGCCAGCAGTGTCGGGGGAGGGACAGATACGCAGTATTTT. This chain uses TRBV6-4 with TRBJ2-3; 7 bases are shared with TRBD2. Germline assignment: CDR1 MRHNA and CDR2 SNTAGT. The trim removed 4 bases at V and 3 bases at J, leaving 4 bases unmatched. CDR3 length: 14 residues.

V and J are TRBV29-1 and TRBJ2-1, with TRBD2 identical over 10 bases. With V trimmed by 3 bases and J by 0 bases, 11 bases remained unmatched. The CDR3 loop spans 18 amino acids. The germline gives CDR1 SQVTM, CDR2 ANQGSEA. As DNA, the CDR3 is TGCAGCGTTGAGGGGGGACTAGCGATCAAAAGCTCCTACAATGAGCAGTTCTTC. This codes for CSVEGGLAIKSSYNEQFF.